The 27 T cell receptor beta chains reported below all come from one sample, sequenced in a study of blood T cell repertoires in COVID-19. The method was immunoSEQ multiplex PCR; TCRdb's version includes in-frame clones alone and lacks a portion of them. The sample contains some 230,000 clones, 86% of which appear only once. What was sequenced was peripheral blood. The receptors were sampled from a man aged 25-40 years who had recovered from COVID-19.

The V gene is TRBV7-9, the J gene TRBJ2-7; no firm D call. V was shortened by 5 bases and J by 1 base, with 15 bases between the two germline ends. The CDR3 is made up of 15 amino acids. Germline values: CDR1 SEHNR, CDR2 FQNEAQ (reference sequence). The CDR3 spells CASSSRQGLSYEQYF. CDR3 nucleotide sequence: TGTGCCAGCAGCAGCAGACAAGGATTATCCTACGAGCAGTACTTC. Using reference TRBV7-9 and TRBJ2-7 for the parts outside the CDR3, the full variable domain is DTGVSQNPRHKITKRGQNVTFRCDPISEHNRLYWYRQTLGQGPEFLTYFQNEAQLEKSRLLSDRFSAERPKGSFSTLEIQRTEQGDSAMYLCASSSRQGLSYEQYFGPGTRLTVT.

For the CDR3, the DNA is TGTGCCAGCGACCAAGGGGCCCAGAGTGTGACTGAAGCTTTCTTT. It translates to CASDQGAQSVTEAFF. This chain uses TRBV2 with TRBJ1-1; possibly TRBD1 for D (5 bases). Trimming removed 8 bases from V and 5 bases from J, with 21 bases in between. Germline V CDR1 and CDR2: SNHLY, FYNNEI. This CDR3 is built from 15 residues.

The chain recombines TRBV9 with TRBJ2-1; 7 nucleotides agree with TRBD1. The trim removed 5 bases at V and 0 bases at J, leaving 5 bases unmatched. Germline V CDR1 and CDR2: SGDLS, YYNGEE. The CDR3 runs 15 residues. The chain's CDR3 is CASRRTGSSYNEQFF. The CDR3 DNA sequence: TGTGCCAGCAGGCGGACAGGTAGCTCCTACAATGAGCAGTTCTTC.

The J gene is TRBJ2-7, the V gene TRBV11-2; 7 bases match TRBD1. The germline CDR1 and CDR2 sequences are SGHAT and FQNNGV. Trimming took 3 bases from V and 2 from J; bases not matched to a gene: 7. There are 15 residues in the CDR3. The DNA of the CDR3 is TGTGCCAGCAGCTTCAACCCGGGACAGACCTACGAGCAGTACTTC. It encodes CASSFNPGQTYEQYF.

This sequence joins TRBV6-5 and TRBJ2-7; TRBD1 matches at 9 bases. In germline, CDR1 is MNHEY, CDR2 SVGAGI. The CDR3 totals 14 residues. The V segment lost 6 bases and the J segment 0 bases; nucleotides outside the gene matches: 3. CDR3 loop: CASSRQGVSYEQYF. As DNA, the CDR3 is TGTGCCAGCAGCAGACAGGGGGTCTCCTACGAGCAGTACTTC.

V is TRBV18 and J is TRBJ2-2; TRBD2 agrees at 9 bases. Germline V lookup: CDR1 KGHSH, CDR2 LQKENI. Unmatched junction bases numbered 3, after V lost 4 bases and J lost 3 bases. This CDR3 contains 15 residues. The CDR3 DNA is TGTGCCAGCTCACGATCTAGCGGGGACACCGGGGAGCTGTTTTTT. Encoded protein: CASSRSSGDTGELFF.

The rearrangement joins TRBV6-4 to TRBJ1-1, with a possible D match to TRBD1 (5 bases). Trimming removed 6 bases from V and 4 bases from J, with 12 bases in between. CDR1 and CDR2 (germline): MRHNA, SNTAGT. The CDR3 loop spans 13 amino acids. The CDR3 protein is CASRAGMATEAFF. For the CDR3, the DNA is TGTGCCAGCAGGGCAGGGATGGCCACTGAAGCTTTCTTT.

The chain links TRBV7-2 to TRBJ2-3; D is undetermined. CDR1 SGHTA and CDR2 FQGNSA come from the germline V gene. The V end was cut by 5 bases, the J end by 3 bases, with 12 bases between. The CDR3 has 14 residues. CDR3 DNA sequence: TGTGCCAGCAGCCCCTCTCGGGTGACAGATACGCAGTATTTT. Its protein product is CASSPSRVTDTQYF.

The V gene is TRBV20-1, the J gene TRBJ1-4; maybe TRBD1 (5 bases). The ends were cut back, 3 bases at V and 7 bases at J, with 15 bases in the middle. The CDR3 extends over 14 amino acids. Germline V gene data show CDR1 as DFQATT and CDR2 as SNEGSKA (reference sequence). CDR3 in amino acids: CSASGSAGREKLFF. The DNA of the CDR3 is TGCAGTGCTAGTGGGTCGGCGGGACGTGAAAAACTGTTTTTT.

The chain carries TRBV5-6 and TRBJ1-3; D might be TRBD1 (5 bases). V lost 0 bases, J lost 0 bases, and 10 bases lay in between. There are 16 residues in the CDR3. The germline V gene has CDR1 SGHDT and CDR2 YYEEEE. The CDR3 nucleotides are TGTGCCAGCAGCTTGGCGGGGGTCCCCTCTGGAAACACCATATATTTT. This encodes CASSLAGVPSGNTIYF.

The rearrangement links TRBV9 to TRBJ2-7; D is perhaps TRBD1 (6 bases). V dropped 0 bases and J dropped 2 bases, with 9 bases sitting between them. In germline, CDR1 is SGDLS, CDR2 YYNGEE. The CDR3 has 14 amino acids. The CDR3 is CASSVGGRAYEQYF. Written as DNA, the CDR3 is TGTGCCAGCAGCGTAGGGGGGCGGGCCTACGAGCAGTACTTC.

The rearrangement joins TRBV20-1 to TRBJ1-4; D unclear. Germline V gives CDR1 DFQATT, CDR2 SNEGSKA (reference sequence). Trimming left V 6 bases short and J 8 bases short, with 10 bases between. This CDR3 spans 11 amino acids. In nucleotides, the CDR3 is TGCAGTGCCGCGCGGAACGAAAAACTGTTTTTT. Translated: CSAARNEKLFF.

CDR3: CASSPGSANYGYTF. The CDR3 DNA reads as TGCGCCAGCAGCCCCGGGTCGGCTAACTATGGCTACACCTTC. This rearrangement joins TRBV5-1 to TRBJ1-2; no firm D call. This CDR3 spans 14 amino acids. The germline CDR1 and CDR2 sequences are SGHRS and YFSETQ. The V end was cut by 4 bases, the J end by 0 bases, with 10 bases between.

Here the CDR3 DNA reads TGTGCCAGCAGCTTCCCAGGGGACAGGGGTCTTCATTCACCCCTCCACTTT. Protein: CASSFPGDRGLHSPLHF. This chain uses TRBV7-9 with TRBJ1-6, with 10 positions matching TRBD1. With V trimmed by 3 bases and J by 8 bases, 10 bases remained unmatched. The CDR3 extends over 17 amino acids. The germline gives CDR1 SEHNR, CDR2 FQNEAQ (reference sequence). Full variable domain (outside the CDR3, taken from reference TRBV7-9 and TRBJ1-6): DTGVSQNPRHKITKRGQNVTFRCDPISEHNRLYWYRQTLGQGPEFLTYFQNEAQLEKSRLLSDRFSAERPKGSFSTLEIQRTEQGDSAMYLCASSFPGDRGLHSPLHFGNGTRLTVT.

A single count supports this clone. The J gene is TRBJ1-5, the V gene TRBV6-1; no reliable D call. V was cut by 4 bases and J by 4 bases, with 17 bases left in between. The CDR3 is made up of 16 amino acids. CDR1 is MNHNS and CDR2 is SASEGT in the germline V gene. The CDR3 here is CASSVGGSATNQPQHF. The DNA for the CDR3 is TGTGCCAGCAGTGTGGGAGGCTCAGCCACTAATCAGCCCCAGCATTTT.

The chain recombines TRBV4-1 with TRBJ1-1; no definite D call. The germline V gene encodes CDR1 MGHRA and CDR2 YSYEKL. V gave up 0 bases and J gave up 0 bases, with 8 bases separating them. This CDR3 has 15 residues. The CDR3 region is CASSQEAPLNTEAFF. The CDR3 coding sequence is TGCGCCAGCAGCCAAGAAGCACCTTTGAACACTGAAGCTTTCTTT.

The chain carries TRBV19 and TRBJ2-1; D is possibly TRBD2 (6 bases). The CDR3 has 13 residues. The germline gives CDR1 LNHDA, CDR2 SQIVND (reference sequence). V gave up 3 bases and J gave up 6 bases, with 9 bases separating them. CDR3 loop: CASSMVGLNEQFF. The CDR3 coding sequence is TGTGCCAGTAGTATGGTGGGACTCAATGAGCAGTTCTTC. Full variable domain (remainder filled in from reference TRBV19 and TRBJ2-1): DGGITQSPKYLFRKEGQNVTLSCEQNLNHDAMYWYRQDPGQGLRLIYYSQIVNDFQKGDIAEGYSVSREKKESFPLTVTSAQKNPTAFYLCASSMVGLNEQFFGPGTRLTVL.

The gene calls are TRBV5-5 and TRBJ2-1, with TRBD1 matching 9 bases. The CDR3 consists of 13 residues. Germline V lookup: CDR1 SGHKS, CDR2 YYEKEE (reference sequence). The V gene end was trimmed by 4 bases and the J gene end by 9 bases; junction bases not matched to a gene: 5. CDR3 residues: CASSDGTGTEQFF. CDR3 DNA: TGTGCCAGCAGCGACGGGACAGGGACTGAGCAGTTCTTC.

The chain links TRBV5-1 to TRBJ2-3; TRBD2 agrees at 13 bases. CDR3 size: 20 residues. Germline CDR1 reads SGHRS; CDR2 reads YFSETQ. Trimming at V came to 4 bases and at J to 2 bases, leaving 16 bases not matched to a gene. DNA for the CDR3: TGCGCCAGCAGCCGGCGACTAGCGGGGGGAGTGTGGTCAAACACAGATACGCAGTATTTT. This encodes CASSRRLAGGVWSNTDTQYF.

The J gene is TRBJ2-7, the V gene TRBV10-1, with 7 bases matching TRBD1. Germline values: CDR1 WNHNN, CDR2 SYGVQD (reference sequence). V shed 2 bases and J 7 bases; nucleotides not matched to a gene: 8. This CDR3 has 14 residues. This CDR3 is CASSEDRERQEQYF. DNA of the CDR3: TGCGCCAGCAGTGAGGACAGGGAACGTCAGGAGCAGTACTTC.

This chain joins TRBV14 and TRBJ2-1, with TRBD1 matching 9 bases. CDR3 size: 15 residues. The germline CDR1 and CDR2 sequences are SGHDN and FVKESK. J gave up 3 bases and V 3 bases, and 3 bases lay outside the gene matches. CDR3 sequence: CASSHRQGGYNEQFF. CDR3 sequence (DNA): TGTGCCAGCAGCCACAGACAGGGGGGCTACAATGAGCAGTTCTTC. Variable domain in full (rest from reference TRBV14 and TRBJ2-1): EAGVTQFPSHSVIEKGQTVTLRCDPISGHDNLYWYRRVMGKEIKFLLHFVKESKQDESGMPNNRFLAERTGGTYSTLKVQPAELEDSGVYFCASSHRQGGYNEQFFGPGTRLTVL.

The V gene is TRBV29-1, the J gene TRBJ1-1; TRBD1 might be the D (6 bases). Germline V gene lookup returns CDR1 SQVTM and CDR2 ANQGSEA. Trimming pared 5 bases from V and 5 bases from J, leaving 12 bases between. CDR3 size: 12 residues. Here the CDR3 DNA reads TGCAGCGTTTCGACCCAGGGGACTGAAGCTTTCTTT. Amino acids: CSVSTQGTEAFF.

This chain connects TRBV21-1 to TRBJ1-1; the table's D gene call, TRBD1, was not cross checked with the DNA. TRBV21-1 is marked as a pseudogene. The CDR3 has 14 residues. This CDR3 is CASSKGSRDPEAFF. The CDR3 nucleotides are TGTGCCAGCAGCAAAGGGAGCAGGGATCCTGAAGCTTTCTTT.

The J gene is TRBJ1-1, the V gene TRBV9; TRBD1 is a possible D gene (5 bases). CDR1 is SGDLS and CDR2 is YYNGEE in the germline V gene. The CDR3 is made up of 15 amino acids. Between the trimmed V and J ends, which lost 4 bases and 4 bases, there was a span of 17 bases. As DNA, the CDR3 is TGTGCCAGCAGCCAGGGAGGGGCAGGGCCCACTGAAGCTTTCTTT. Translating it yields CASSQGGAGPTEAFF.

The chain employs TRBV10-3 and TRBJ2-3, with 9 bases matching TRBD2. The CDR3 runs 16 residues. Per germline, CDR1 ENHRY and CDR2 SYGVKD. Trimming took 6 bases from V and 2 from J; bases not matched to a gene: 9. The DNA of the CDR3 is TGTGCCATCAGGCCTCGGGCGGGGGGGATCACAGATACGCAGTATTTT. Protein: CAIRPRAGGITDTQYF.

The V and J genes are TRBV18 and TRBJ1-1; D may be TRBD1 (6 bases). CDR1 and CDR2 from the germline V gene are KGHSH and LQKENI. Trimming removed 3 bases at V and 1 base at J, with 12 bases between. This CDR3 spans 15 amino acids. For the CDR3, the DNA is TGTGCCAGCTCACCTAATACAGGGCCGAACACTGAAGCTTTCTTT. Amino acids: CASSPNTGPNTEAFF.

CDR3 in amino acids: CASSQRTDLHYEQYF. For the CDR3, the DNA is TGTGCCAGCTCACAACGGACTGATTTACACTACGAGCAGTACTTC. The rearrangement links TRBV18 to TRBJ2-7; tentative D call: TRBD2 (5 bases). Germline V gives CDR1 KGHSH, CDR2 LQKENI. The V end lost 4 bases, the J end lost 3 bases, and 16 bases lay between the germline ends. This CDR3 region has 15 residues.